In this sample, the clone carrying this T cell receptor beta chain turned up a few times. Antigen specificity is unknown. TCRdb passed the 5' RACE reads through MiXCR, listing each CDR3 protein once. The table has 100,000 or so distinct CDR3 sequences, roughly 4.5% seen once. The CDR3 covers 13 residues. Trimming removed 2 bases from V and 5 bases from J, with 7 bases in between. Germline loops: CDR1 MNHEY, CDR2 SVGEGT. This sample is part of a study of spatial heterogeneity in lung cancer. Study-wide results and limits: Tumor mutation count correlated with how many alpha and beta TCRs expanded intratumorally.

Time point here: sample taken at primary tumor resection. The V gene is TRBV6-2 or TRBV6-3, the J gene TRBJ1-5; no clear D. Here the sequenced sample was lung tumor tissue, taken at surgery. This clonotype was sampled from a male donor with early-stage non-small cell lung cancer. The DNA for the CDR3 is TGTGCCAGCAGTTACGAGGGCTATCAGCCCCAGCATTTT. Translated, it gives CASSYEGYQPQHF.